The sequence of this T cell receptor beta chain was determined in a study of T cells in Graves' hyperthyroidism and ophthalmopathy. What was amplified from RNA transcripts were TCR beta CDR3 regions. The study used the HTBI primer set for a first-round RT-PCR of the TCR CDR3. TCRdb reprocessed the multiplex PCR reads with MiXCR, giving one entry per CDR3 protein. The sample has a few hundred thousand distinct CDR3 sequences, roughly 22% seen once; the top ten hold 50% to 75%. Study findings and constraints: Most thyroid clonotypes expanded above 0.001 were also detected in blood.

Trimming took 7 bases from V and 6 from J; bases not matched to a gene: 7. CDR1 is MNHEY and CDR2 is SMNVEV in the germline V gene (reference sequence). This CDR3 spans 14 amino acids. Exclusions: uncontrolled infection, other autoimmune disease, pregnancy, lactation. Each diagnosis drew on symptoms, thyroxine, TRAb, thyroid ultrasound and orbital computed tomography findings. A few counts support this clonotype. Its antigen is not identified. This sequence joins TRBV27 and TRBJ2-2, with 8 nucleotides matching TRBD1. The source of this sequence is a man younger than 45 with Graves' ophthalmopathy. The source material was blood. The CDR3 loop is CASKGQAVPGELFF. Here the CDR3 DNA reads TGTGCCAGCAAGGGACAGGCCGTTCCCGGGGAGCTGTTTTTT.